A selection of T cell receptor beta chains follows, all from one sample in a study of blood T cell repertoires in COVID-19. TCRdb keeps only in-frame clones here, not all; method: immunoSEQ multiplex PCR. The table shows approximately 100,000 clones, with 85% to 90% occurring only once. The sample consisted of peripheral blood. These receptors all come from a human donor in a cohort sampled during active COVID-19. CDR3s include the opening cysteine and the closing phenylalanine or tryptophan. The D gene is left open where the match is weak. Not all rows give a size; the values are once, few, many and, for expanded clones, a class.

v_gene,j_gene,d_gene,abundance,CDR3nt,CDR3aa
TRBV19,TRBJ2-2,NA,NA,TGTGCCAGTACTATCCTCCTGCGGGCCGGGGAGCTGTTTTTT,CASTILLRAGELFF
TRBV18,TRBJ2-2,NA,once,TGTGCCAGCTCCCTAATGGACACCGGGGAGCTGTTTTTT,CASSLMDTGELFF
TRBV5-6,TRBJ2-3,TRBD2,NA,TGTGCCAGCAGCTTCCGCGGGAGCAGAGATACGCAGTATTTT,CASSFRGSRDTQYF
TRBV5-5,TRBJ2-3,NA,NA,TGTGCCAGCACTCTAGGGGGGGCCACAGATACGCAGTATTTT,CASTLGGATDTQYF
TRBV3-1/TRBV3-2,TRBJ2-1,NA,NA,TGTGCCAGCAGCCGAAGGTTGACAGGGAACAGCGGGTACAATGAGCAGTTCTTC,CASSRRLTGNSGYNEQFF
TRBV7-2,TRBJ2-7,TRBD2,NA,TGTGCCAGCGGACTAGCGTCCTCCTACGAGCAGTACTTC,CASGLASSYEQYF
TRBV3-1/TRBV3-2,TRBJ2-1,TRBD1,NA,TGTGCCAGCAGCCGTTGGGGTTTTGGCGCACAGGGGGCGGAAAATGAGCAGTTCTTC,CASSRWGFGAQGAENEQFF
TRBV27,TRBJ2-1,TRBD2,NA,TGTGCCAGCAGCACCCGGACTAGCGGGAGGCGGGGGCTCTACAATGAGCAGTTCTTC,CASSTRTSGRRGLYNEQFF
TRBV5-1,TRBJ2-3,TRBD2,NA,TGCGCCAGCAGCTTGGGGCTAGCGGAGCTCACAGATACGCAGTATTTT,CASSLGLAELTDTQYF
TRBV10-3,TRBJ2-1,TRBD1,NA,TGTGCCATCAGACAGGGGAGCTCCTACAATGAGCAGTTCTTC,CAIRQGSSYNEQFF
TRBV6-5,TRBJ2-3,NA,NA,TGTGCCAGCAGTCGGGACTTTGCAGATACGCAGTATTTT,CASSRDFADTQYF
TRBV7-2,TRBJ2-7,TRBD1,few,TGTGCCAGCAGCTATAGGACAGGGGATTACTACGAGCAGTACTTC,CASSYRTGDYYEQYF
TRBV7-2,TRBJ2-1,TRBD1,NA,TGTGCCAGCAGCTCACAGGGGGCGATCTATGAGCAGTTCTTC,CASSSQGAIYEQFF
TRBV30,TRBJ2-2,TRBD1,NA,TGTGCCTGGAGGAGACAGGGGGGACCCGGGGAGCTGTTTTTT,CAWRRQGGPGELFF
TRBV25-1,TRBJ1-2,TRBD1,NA,TGTGCCAGCAGTGAATATGGTGGCAGGGGGCGGGCTAACTATGGCTACACCTTC,CASSEYGGRGRANYGYTF
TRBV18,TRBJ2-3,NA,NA,TGTGCCAGCTCACCACCGACATGGCCTAGCACAGATACGCAGTATTTT,CASSPPTWPSTDTQYF
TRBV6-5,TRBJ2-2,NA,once,TGTGCCAGCAGATCCGGGTCAAGAAATACCGGGGAGCTGTTTTTT,CASRSGSRNTGELFF
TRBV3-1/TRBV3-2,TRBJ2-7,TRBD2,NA,TGTGCCAGCAGCCAAGATCTGGGGGGGTATACGTACTTC,CASSQDLGGYTYF
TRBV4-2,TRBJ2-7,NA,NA,TGTGCCAGCAGCTCTGGAGGGAGCAACTACGAGCAGTACTTC,CASSSGGSNYEQYF
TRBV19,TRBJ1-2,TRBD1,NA,TGTGCCAGTAGTGCAAGGACAGGGGGCGCCCATGGCTACACCTTC,CASSARTGGAHGYTF